Below, one T cell receptor beta chain is given with its context. These data belong to a study of T-cell memory formation after mild COVID-19. MiXCR was run by TCRdb on the 5' RACE reads, yielding one entry per CDR3 protein. The sample has hundreds of thousands of distinct CDR3 sequences; approximately 19% are singletons. J lost 2 bases, V lost 2 bases, and 5 bases had no gene match. The germline CDR1 and CDR2 sequences are SQVTM and ANQGSEA. The CDR3 runs 14 residues. The rearrangement uses TRBV29-1 and TRBJ2-7; 8 nucleotides align to TRBD1. This receptor was obtained from an adult woman who had mild COVID-19 (a few samples of this study predate the infection). Cell type and time point are not known. What was sequenced was PBMCs or a T cell subset sorted from them (not recorded which). CDR3: CSVEPQQGAYEQYF. DNA of the CDR3: TGCAGCGTTGAACCTCAACAGGGGGCCTACGAGCAGTACTTC.